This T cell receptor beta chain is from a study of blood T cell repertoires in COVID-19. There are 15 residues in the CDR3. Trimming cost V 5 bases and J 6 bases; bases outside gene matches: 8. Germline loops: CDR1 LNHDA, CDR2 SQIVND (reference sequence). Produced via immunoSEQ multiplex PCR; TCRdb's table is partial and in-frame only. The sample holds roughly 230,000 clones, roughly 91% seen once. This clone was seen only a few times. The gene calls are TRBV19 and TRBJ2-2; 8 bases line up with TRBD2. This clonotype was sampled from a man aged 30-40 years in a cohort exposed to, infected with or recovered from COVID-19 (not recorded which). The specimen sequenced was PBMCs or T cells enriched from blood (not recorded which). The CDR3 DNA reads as TGTGCCAGTAGTTCTCGGGAGGGCCTCTCCGGGGAGCTGTTTTTT. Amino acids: CASSSREGLSGELFF.